Shown below are 3 T cell receptor beta chains from a single sample sequenced in a study of shared clonotypes between healthy human individuals. Method: immunoSEQ multiplex PCR; TCRdb's copy keeps in-frame clones and lacks some. The sample lists roughly 1,000,000 clones, 75% to 80% occurring once. Sequenced input: memory CD4+ T cells from PBMCs. The subset was: CD45RA-negative fraction. The receptors come from a man younger than 30 in good health. Some clones in this sample may be carry-over from other donors' samples.

This rearrangement joins TRBV9 to TRBJ1-4; D unclear. This CDR3 comprises 16 residues. Trimming took off 3 bases at V and 0 bases at J, with 12 bases between the two ends. Germline CDR1 and CDR2: SGDLS and YYNGEE. As DNA, the CDR3 is TGTGCCAGCAGCGCGGGGTTGACTACAACTAATGAAAAACTGTTTTTT. This translates into CASSAGLTTTNEKLFF.

The CDR3, as DNA: TGTGCCAGCAGTCGTCATAGCGGGAGGGCAGGATCCACAGATACGCAGTATTTT. Translating gives CASSRHSGRAGSTDTQYF. V gene TRBV28 combines with J gene TRBJ2-3; 11 nucleotides line up with TRBD2. Germline trimming cut 5 bases from V and 2 bases from J; bases unmatched to any gene: 12. This CDR3 is 18 amino acids long. Germline V gene lookup returns CDR1 MDHEN and CDR2 SYDVKM. The variable domain in full, completed from reference TRBV28 and TRBJ2-3, reads DVKVTQSSRYLVKRTGEKVFLECVQDMDHENMFWYRQDPGLGLRLIYFSYDVKMKEKGDIPEGYSVSREKKERFSLILESASTNQTSMYLCASSRHSGRAGSTDTQYFGPGTRLTVL.

This clone has only a few counts. V gene TRBV29-1 combines with J gene TRBJ1-2; 9 nucleotides agree with TRBD1. The V and J ends lost 6 bases and 8 bases, in that order; junction bases with no gene match: 7. CDR3 size: 12 residues. From germline, CDR1 is SQVTM and CDR2 ANQGSEA. The CDR3 region is CSVGGQGKGYTF. DNA for the CDR3: TGCAGCGTGGGCGGACAGGGGAAGGGCTACACCTTC.